The clone carrying this TCR beta chain was detected a few times. The V gene lost 5 bases and the J gene lost 5 bases, with 24 bases spanning the gap. CDR3 length: 16 amino acids. The germline gives CDR1 DFQATT, CDR2 SNEGSKA (reference sequence). The data originate from a study of Graves' ophthalmopathy and Graves' hyperthyroidism. Amplification of TCR beta CDR3 regions used RNA transcripts. In the first round, RT-PCR was carried out with HTBI primers, and a multiplex PCR formed the second round. Via MiXCR, TCRdb re-called the multiplex PCR reads, giving one row per CDR3 protein. Of about 480,000 distinct CDR3 sequences in the sample, around 14% were seen once.

The chain has TRBV20-1 and TRBJ2-5; D is perhaps TRBD1 or TRBD2 (6 bases each). Input material: blood. This TCR came from a woman in her 30s with Graves' ophthalmopathy. The CDR3 spells CSAEGGAEPPGETQYF. CDR3 bases: TGCAGTGCTGAGGGGGGAGCGGAGCCCCCCGGGGAGACCCAGTACTTC.